This TCR beta chain comes out of a study of blood T cells in healthy people across ages. Study-wide results and limits: Per-million-T-cell TCR beta diversity fell roughly linearly with age.

To note about this clonotype: Its antigen remains unknown.

This CDR3 spans 14 amino acids. CDR1 and CDR2 (germline): SGDLS, YYNGEE. With a J-beta primer mix and a sample-barcoded 5' primer, a second PCR ran roughly 6 to 11 cycles. TCRdb independently ran MiXCR on the 5' RACE reads; one entry per CDR3 protein. Found here are about 1.4 million distinct CDR3 sequences, around 55% of them singletons; the top ten hold 5.5% to 8%. J is TRBJ2-5 and V is TRBV9; TRBD1 might be the D (5 bases). Near its end, the DNA agrees better with TRBJ2-7, so the J call may be wrong. What was sequenced was blood. The receptor was derived from a man aged 18-30 years in good health. The CDR3 DNA reads as TGTGCCAGCAGCGTAGGTCCAGGGATATACGAGCAGTACTTC. Translation gives CASSVGPGIYEQYF.